Listed here are 4 T cell receptor beta chains from one sample, sequenced in a study of PD-L1 blockade in urothelial cancer. Time point: pretreatment peripheral blood. TCRdb's table, derived via immunoSEQ multiplex PCR, lists solely in-frame clones and lacks some. The data hold tens of thousands of clones, with around nine tenths observed a single time. This specimen consisted of PBMCs, obtained around atezolizumab (anti-PD-L1) treatment. These receptors came from a woman in her sixties with urothelial cancer.

This chain uses TRBV7-8 with TRBJ1-5, with D tentatively TRBD1 (5 bases). The CDR3 contains 15 residues. The V and J ends lost 4 bases and 4 bases respectively, with 14 bases between them. Germline loops: CDR1 SGHVS, CDR2 FQNEAQ. CDR3 in amino acids: CASSSRAGVNQPQHF. As DNA, the CDR3 is TGTGCCAGCAGCTCCCGCGCGGGGGTGAATCAGCCCCAGCATTTT. Complete variable domain (other parts from reference TRBV7-8 and TRBJ1-5): GAGVSQSPRYKVAKRGQDVALRCDPISGHVSLFWYQQALGQGPEFLTYFQNEAQLDKSGLPSDRFFAERPEGSVSTLKIQRTQQEDSAVYLCASSSRAGVNQPQHFGDGTRLSIL.

The rearrangement joins TRBV6-5 to TRBJ1-6; D is unresolved. V dropped 7 bases and J dropped 5 bases, with 12 bases sitting between them. CDR3 length equals 14 residues. Per the germline V gene, CDR1 is MNHEY and CDR2 is SVGAGI. This CDR3 is CASNKRADNSPLHF. The CDR3 DNA reads as TGTGCCAGCAATAAGAGGGCGGATAATTCACCCCTCCACTTT.

The chain carries TRBV10-1 and TRBJ1-5, with 10 bases matching TRBD1. This CDR3 is 12 amino acids long. Germline V CDR1 and CDR2: WNHNN, SYGVQD (reference sequence). The J segment lost 6 bases and the V segment lost 10 bases, leaving 3 bases of the junction unmatched. The CDR3 DNA sequence: TGCGCCAAGACAGGGGGCGGTCAGCCCCAGCATTTT. Its protein is CAKTGGGQPQHF.

The genes are TRBV14 and TRBJ1-6, with D uncertain. Deletions cut 5 bases from V and 8 bases from J, with 22 bases between. The CDR3 is 17 residues long. Per the germline V gene, CDR1 is SGHDN and CDR2 is FVKESK. DNA of the CDR3: TGTGCCAGCAGCTTACCGACCGGCAGGATGAGGGATTCACCCCTCCACTTT. This codes for CASSLPTGRMRDSPLHF.